The 15 T cell receptor beta chains in this list originate from one sample, sequenced in a study of cytomegalovirus exposure and HLA in healthy donors. Vbeta (60) and Jbeta (13) primers were used in the PCR. Clones were sequenced by immunoSEQ multiplex PCR, and TCRdb holds only the in-frame ones, with some missing. The data show 180,000 or so clones, with over 70% seen just once and roughly 1.4% held by the top ten. Sequencing was done on a sample of PBMCs. These receptors originate from a man in his late teens or twenties in good health and CMV-seronegative.

This chain uses TRBV6-6 with TRBJ1-5; 7 bases agree with TRBD1. Losses at the gene ends were 4 bases for V and 5 bases for J; bases not matched to a gene: 8. The CDR3 contains 15 residues. Germline V lookup: CDR1 MNHNY, CDR2 SVGAGI (reference sequence). CDR3 bases: TGTGCCAGCAGTTCGACTTCGACAGGGCATCAGCCCCAGCATTTT. Residues: CASSSTSTGHQPQHF.

This rearrangement joins TRBV5-1 to TRBJ2-7, with TRBD1 matching over 9 bases. CDR1 and CDR2 from the germline V gene are SGHRS and YFSETQ. This CDR3 has 15 residues. Trimming took 5 bases from V and 5 from J; bases not matched to a gene: 11. In DNA form, the CDR3 reads TGCGCCAGCAGAGGGTTGACAGGGGGGATCCACGAGCAGTACTTC. It encodes CASRGLTGGIHEQYF.

This chain links TRBV19 with TRBJ2-2; TRBD2 is a possible D gene (7 bases). V gave up 7 bases and J gave up 1 base, with 13 bases separating them. This CDR3 has 15 residues. Per germline, CDR1 LNHDA and CDR2 SQIVND (reference sequence). The DNA of the CDR3 is TGTGCCAGTAAGGGGGGGCTCAAGAACACCGGGGAGCTGTTTTTT. This translates into CASKGGLKNTGELFF. The whole variable domain, filled in from reference TRBV19 and TRBJ2-2, reads DGGITQSPKYLFRKEGQNVTLSCEQNLNHDAMYWYRQDPGQGLRLIYYSQIVNDFQKGDIAEGYSVSREKKESFPLTVTSAQKNPTAFYLCASKGGLKNTGELFFGEGSRLTVL.

This chain links TRBV19 with TRBJ2-7; TRBD1 aligns across 7 bases. The CDR3 has 16 residues. The V segment lost 0 bases and the J segment 0 bases; nucleotides outside the gene matches: 5. The germline gives CDR1 LNHDA, CDR2 SQIVND (reference sequence). CDR3 residues: CASSIDGTVSSYEQYF. The CDR3 nucleotides are TGTGCCAGTAGTATAGATGGGACAGTTAGCTCCTACGAGCAGTACTTC.

This clone is a singleton in its sample. V usage is TRBV29-1 and J usage is TRBJ1-1, with 7 bases matching TRBD1. J lost 10 bases, V lost 3 bases, and 5 bases had no gene match. CDR3 length equals 11 residues. Germline loops: CDR1 SQVTM, CDR2 ANQGSEA. This chain's CDR3 is CSVEGTVRAFF. In DNA, the CDR3 is TGCAGCGTTGAGGGGACAGTACGAGCTTTCTTT.

The chain has TRBV27 and TRBJ2-7, with D perhaps TRBD1 (5 bases). This CDR3 has 15 amino acids. Germline V gives CDR1 MNHEY, CDR2 SMNVEV (reference sequence). V was pared by 5 bases and J by 3 bases, with 17 bases between. The CDR3 spells CASSQKPRALYEQYF. The DNA of the CDR3 is TGTGCCAGCAGTCAAAAACCCAGGGCCCTCTACGAGCAGTACTTC.

The rearrangement joins TRBV19 to TRBJ1-1; TRBD1 matches 7 bases. J was trimmed by 1 base and V by 5 bases; bases with no gene match: 7. CDR1 and CDR2 from the germline V gene are LNHDA and SQIVND (reference sequence). This CDR3 has 15 amino acids. The CDR3 here is CASSALGTANTEAFF. The CDR3 DNA sequence: TGTGCCAGTAGTGCCTTGGGGACAGCGAACACTGAAGCTTTCTTT.

The gene calls are TRBV7-8 and TRBJ2-7; 9 bases are a match to TRBD1. The length of the CDR3 is 16 residues. V shed 5 bases and J 4 bases; nucleotides not matched to a gene: 12. The germline CDR1 and CDR2 sequences are SGHVS and FQNEAQ. The chain's CDR3 is CASSPRADRGWYEQYF. CDR3 nucleotides: TGTGCCAGCAGCCCGAGAGCGGACAGGGGTTGGTACGAGCAGTACTTC. The full variable domain, its missing parts supplied by reference TRBV7-8 and TRBJ2-7, is GAGVSQSPRYKVAKRGQDVALRCDPISGHVSLFWYQQALGQGPEFLTYFQNEAQLDKSGLPSDRFFAERPEGSVSTLKIQRTQQEDSAVYLCASSPRADRGWYEQYFGPGTRLTVT.

The chain links TRBV7-9 to TRBJ1-3; 7 positions agree with TRBD1. The ends lost 0 bases at V and 1 base at J; junction bases unmatched: 6. Per germline, CDR1 SEHNR and CDR2 FQNEAQ (reference sequence). The CDR3 length is 17 residues. CDR3 region: CASSLAPGDSSGNTIYF. In nucleotides, the CDR3 is TGTGCCAGCAGCTTAGCGCCGGGGGACAGTTCTGGAAACACCATATATTTT.

In this sample, this clone turned up once. This sequence joins TRBV5-6 and TRBJ2-7; D uncertain. V dropped 0 bases and J dropped 0 bases, with 10 bases sitting between them. The CDR3 is 15 amino acids. Germline assignment: CDR1 SGHDT and CDR2 YYEEEE. CDR3 loop: CASSLEQVPSYEQYF. The DNA for the CDR3 is TGTGCCAGCAGCTTGGAGCAGGTCCCCTCCTACGAGCAGTACTTC.

The chain recombines TRBV14 with TRBJ2-3; 8 nucleotides match TRBD1. The CDR3 totals 14 residues. Per the germline V gene, CDR1 is SGHDN and CDR2 is FVKESK. The V gene end was trimmed by 4 bases and the J gene end by 5 bases; junction bases not matched to a gene: 5. CDR3 in amino acids: CASSLPGGGDTQYF. The CDR3, as DNA: TGTGCCAGCAGCCTCCCAGGGGGCGGAGATACGCAGTATTTT.

The V and J genes are TRBV2 and TRBJ1-1; D is undetermined. Germline loops: CDR1 SNHLY, CDR2 FYNNEI. This CDR3 is 12 amino acids long. Deletions cut 6 bases from V and 10 bases from J, with 15 bases between. DNA of the CDR3: TGTGCCAGCAGCACCGCCGGCCTAGGAGCTTTCTTT. This gives the protein CASSTAGLGAFF.

This clone was counted a few times. The chain links TRBV25-1 to TRBJ1-2; a possible D gene is TRBD1 (6 bases). Trimming took 4 bases from V and 4 from J, leaving 13 bases between them. CDR3 length: 14 residues. Germline V gives CDR1 MGHDK, CDR2 SYGVNS. CDR3 sequence: CASSASLGAYGYTF. DNA for the CDR3: TGTGCCAGCAGTGCCTCCCTGGGGGCCTATGGCTACACCTTC.

The gene calls are TRBV7-6 and TRBJ2-7; D is unclear. The CDR3 spans 13 residues. Per germline, CDR1 SGHVS and CDR2 FNYEAQ. Trimming pared 1 base from V and 2 bases from J, leaving 6 bases between. The CDR3 coding sequence is TGTGCCAGCAGCTTAGGGGCTACCTACGAGCAGTACTTC. Protein sequence: CASSLGATYEQYF. Filled out from reference TRBV7-6 and TRBJ2-7, the complete variable domain reads GAGVSQSPRYKVTKRGQDVALRCDPISGHVSLYWYRQALGQGPEFLTYFNYEAQQDKSGLPNDRFSAERPEGSISTLTIQRTEQRDSAMYRCASSLGATYEQYFGPGTRLTVT.

The chain has TRBV29-1 and TRBJ1-2; 9 bases map to TRBD1. Germline CDR1 and CDR2: SQVTM and ANQGSEA. V trimming: 5 bases; J trimming: 8 bases; junction bases outside the gene matches: 12. The CDR3 is 14 residues long. CDR3 protein: CSVPFEQGASGYTF. CDR3 DNA sequence: TGCAGCGTTCCGTTCGAACAGGGGGCGAGCGGCTACACCTTC.